A selection of T cell receptor beta chains follows, all from one sample in a study of T cell clones after liver transplantation. Here immunoSEQ multiplex PCR was the method, and the copy in TCRdb shows in-frame clones only, minus some. The sample lists 20,000 to 25,000 clones, 93% occurring once. This specimen consisted of CD8+ T cells from blood, obtained around 27 months after liver transplant. All receptors come from a human patient who received a liver transplant. A subset of T cells may come from the graft donor. Each CDR3 is given with its conserved first and last residue. Fields, in order: V gene, J gene, D gene, CDR3 protein, CDR3 DNA. The D gene is left open where the match is weak.

V: TRBV7-5
J: TRBJ1-1
D: -
CDR3: CARTQRWFLDTEAFF
DNA: TGTGCCAGAACCCAAAGGTGGTTTTTAGACACTGAAGCTTTCTTT

V: TRBV5-6
J: TRBJ2-7
D: -
CDR3: CASSLDSRVYEQYF
DNA: TGTGCCAGCAGCTTGGATTCCAGGGTCTACGAGCAGTACTTC

V: TRBV7-3
J: TRBJ2-7
D: -
CDR3: CASSASGAAEQYF
DNA: TGTGCCAGCAGTGCCTCGGGCGCCGCCGAGCAGTACTTC

V: TRBV2
J: TRBJ1-2
D: -
CDR3: CATPLRDGYTF
DNA: TGTGCCACCCCCCTCCGGGATGGCTACACCTTC

V: TRBV2
J: TRBJ2-1
D: -
CDR3: CASSKGRDRLYEQFF
DNA: TGTGCCAGCAGTAAAGGGCGGGACCGTCTCTATGAGCAGTTCTTC

V: TRBV5-1
J: TRBJ2-7
D: TRBD2
CDR3: CASSLPRGGGGEQYF
DNA: TGCGCCAGCAGCTTGCCGAGAGGTGGGGGGGGCGAGCAGTACTTC

V: TRBV28
J: TRBJ1-1
D: -
CDR3: CASSLTELNTEAFF
DNA: TGTGCCAGCAGTTTAACAGAGTTGAACACTGAAGCTTTCTTT

V: TRBV7-9
J: TRBJ1-1
D: -
CDR3: CASSLGVTEAFF
DNA: TGTGCCAGCAGCTTAGGGGTGACTGAAGCTTTCTTT

V: TRBV13
J: TRBJ1-2
D: TRBD1
CDR3: CASSLGRTGGNYGYTF
DNA: TGTGCCAGCAGCTTAGGGCGGACAGGGGGCAACTATGGCTACACCTTC

V: TRBV15
J: TRBJ1-1
D: -
CDR3: CATSTPTLTEAFF
DNA: TGTGCCACCAGCACCCCGACGCTCACTGAAGCTTTCTTT

V: TRBV14
J: TRBJ1-2
D: -
CDR3: CASSQEAGSYGYTF
DNA: TGTGCCAGCAGCCAAGAAGCGGGGTCCTATGGCTACACCTTC

V: TRBV28
J: TRBJ2-7
D: TRBD2
CDR3: CASRLAGEVNEQYF
DNA: TGTGCCAGCAGGCTAGCGGGAGAGGTGAACGAGCAGTACTTC

V: TRBV9
J: TRBJ2-1
D: TRBD1
CDR3: CASSAERGQYNEQFF
DNA: TGTGCCAGCAGCGCGGAGAGGGGACAGTACAATGAGCAGTTCTTC

V: TRBV7-8
J: TRBJ2-7
D: TRBD1
CDR3: CASSGRDSLISYEQYF
DNA: TGTGCCAGCAGCGGTAGGGACAGCCTAATTTCCTACGAGCAGTACTTC